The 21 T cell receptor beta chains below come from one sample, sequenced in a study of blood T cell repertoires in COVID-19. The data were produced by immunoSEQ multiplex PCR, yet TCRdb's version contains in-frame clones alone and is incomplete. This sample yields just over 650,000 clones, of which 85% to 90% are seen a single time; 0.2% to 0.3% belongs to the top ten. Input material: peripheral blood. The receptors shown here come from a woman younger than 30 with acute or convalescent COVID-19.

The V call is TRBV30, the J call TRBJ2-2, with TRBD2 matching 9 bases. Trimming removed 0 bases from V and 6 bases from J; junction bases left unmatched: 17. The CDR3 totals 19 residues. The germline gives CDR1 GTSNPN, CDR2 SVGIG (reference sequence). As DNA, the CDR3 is TGTGCCTGGAGTGTACTGGGTGGCGGGGGGGACGGGATCGCCGGGGAGCTGTTTTTT. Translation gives CAWSVLGGGGDGIAGELFF.

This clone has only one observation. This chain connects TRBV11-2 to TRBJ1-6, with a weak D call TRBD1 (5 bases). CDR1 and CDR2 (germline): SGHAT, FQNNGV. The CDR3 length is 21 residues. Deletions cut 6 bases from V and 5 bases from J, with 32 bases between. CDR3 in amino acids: CASSYSRDFEIYVSDNSPLHF. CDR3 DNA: TGTGCCAGCAGTTATTCCCGGGACTTCGAAATTTATGTATCAGATAATTCACCCCTCCACTTT.

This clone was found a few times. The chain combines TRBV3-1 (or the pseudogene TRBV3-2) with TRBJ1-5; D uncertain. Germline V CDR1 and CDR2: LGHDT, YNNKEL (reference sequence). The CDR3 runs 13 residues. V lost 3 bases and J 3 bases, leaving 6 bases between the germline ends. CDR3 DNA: TGTGCCAGCAGCCAGGGCATCAATCAGCCCCAGCATTTT. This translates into CASSQGINQPQHF.

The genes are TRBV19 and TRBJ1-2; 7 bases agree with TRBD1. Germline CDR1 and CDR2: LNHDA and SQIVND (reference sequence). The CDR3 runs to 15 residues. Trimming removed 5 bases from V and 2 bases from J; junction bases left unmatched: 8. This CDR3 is CASSDMGQRNYGYTF. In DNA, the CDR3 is TGTGCCAGTAGTGACATGGGACAGCGGAACTATGGCTACACCTTC.

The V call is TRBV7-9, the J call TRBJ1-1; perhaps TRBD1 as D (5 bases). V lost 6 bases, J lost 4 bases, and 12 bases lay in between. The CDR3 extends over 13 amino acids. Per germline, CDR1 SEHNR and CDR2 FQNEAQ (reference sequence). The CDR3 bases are TGTGCCAGCAGTCCAGTGGGGGGCACTGAAGCTTTCTTT. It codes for CASSPVGGTEAFF.

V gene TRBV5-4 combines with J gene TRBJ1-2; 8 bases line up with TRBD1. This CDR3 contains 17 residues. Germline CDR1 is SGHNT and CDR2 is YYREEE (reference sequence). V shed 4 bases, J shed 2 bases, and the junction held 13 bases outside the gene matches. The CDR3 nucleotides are TGTGCCAGCAGCGCCGGGACAGGTATGATCATCAACTATGGCTACACCTTC. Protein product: CASSAGTGMIINYGYTF.

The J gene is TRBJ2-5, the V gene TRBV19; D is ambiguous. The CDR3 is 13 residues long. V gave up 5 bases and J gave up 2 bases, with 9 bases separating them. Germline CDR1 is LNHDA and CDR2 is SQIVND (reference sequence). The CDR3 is CASSLGVQETQYF. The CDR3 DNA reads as TGTGCCAGTAGTCTGGGCGTACAAGAGACCCAGTACTTC.

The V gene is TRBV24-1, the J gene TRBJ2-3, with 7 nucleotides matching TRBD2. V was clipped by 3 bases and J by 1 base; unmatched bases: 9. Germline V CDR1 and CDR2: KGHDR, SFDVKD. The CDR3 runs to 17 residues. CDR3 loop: CATSDDLTSPGTDTQYF. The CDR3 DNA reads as TGTGCCACCAGTGATGATTTGACTAGCCCGGGCACAGATACGCAGTATTTT.

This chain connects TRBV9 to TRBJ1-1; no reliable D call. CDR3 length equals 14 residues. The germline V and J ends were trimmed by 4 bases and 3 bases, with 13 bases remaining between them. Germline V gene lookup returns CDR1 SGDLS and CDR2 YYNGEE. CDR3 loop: CASSPRIRDTEAFF. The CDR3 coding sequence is TGTGCCAGCAGCCCGCGGATCCGGGACACTGAAGCTTTCTTT.

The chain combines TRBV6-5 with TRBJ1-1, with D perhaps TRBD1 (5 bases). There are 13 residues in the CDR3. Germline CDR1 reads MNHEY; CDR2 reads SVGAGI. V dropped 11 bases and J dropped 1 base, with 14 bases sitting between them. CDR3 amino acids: CASGGGGNTEAFF. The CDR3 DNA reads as TGTGCCTCCGGGGGGGGTGGGAACACTGAAGCTTTCTTT.

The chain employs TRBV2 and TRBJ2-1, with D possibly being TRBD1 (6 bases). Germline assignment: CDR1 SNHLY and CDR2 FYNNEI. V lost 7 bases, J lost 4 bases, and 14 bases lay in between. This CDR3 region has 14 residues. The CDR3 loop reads CASNNQGNYNEQFF. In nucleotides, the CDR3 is TGTGCCAGCAATAATCAGGGGAATTACAATGAGCAGTTCTTC.

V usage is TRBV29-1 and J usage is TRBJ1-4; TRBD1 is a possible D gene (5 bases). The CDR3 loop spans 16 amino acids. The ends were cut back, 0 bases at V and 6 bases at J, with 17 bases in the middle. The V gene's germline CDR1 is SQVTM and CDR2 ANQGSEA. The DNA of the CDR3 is TGCAGCGTTGAAGATTCCCTGGCTGACAGTGATGAAAAACTGTTTTTT. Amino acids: CSVEDSLADSDEKLFF.

Here the CDR3 reads CASSPTGSEQFF. For the CDR3, the DNA is TGTGCCAGCAGTCCCACAGGGAGTGAGCAGTTCTTC. This rearrangement joins TRBV11-2 to TRBJ2-1; possible D gene TRBD1, 6 bases. This CDR3 comprises 12 residues. Germline V CDR1 and CDR2: SGHAT, FQNNGV. V was shortened by 6 bases and J by 9 bases, with 12 bases between the two germline ends.

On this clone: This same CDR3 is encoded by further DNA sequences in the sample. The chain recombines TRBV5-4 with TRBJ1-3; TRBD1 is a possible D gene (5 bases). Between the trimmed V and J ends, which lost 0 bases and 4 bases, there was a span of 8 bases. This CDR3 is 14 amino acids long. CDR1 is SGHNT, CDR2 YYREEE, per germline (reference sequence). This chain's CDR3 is CASSLAGGGNTIYF. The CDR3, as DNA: TGTGCCAGCAGCTTGGCCGGGGGGGGAAACACCATATATTTT. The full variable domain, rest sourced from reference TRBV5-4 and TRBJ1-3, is ETGVTQSPTHLIKTRGQQVTLRCSSQSGHNTVSWYQQALGQGPQFIFQYYREEENGRGNFPPRFSGLQFPNYSSELNVNALELDDSALYLCASSLAGGGNTIYFGEGSWLTVV.

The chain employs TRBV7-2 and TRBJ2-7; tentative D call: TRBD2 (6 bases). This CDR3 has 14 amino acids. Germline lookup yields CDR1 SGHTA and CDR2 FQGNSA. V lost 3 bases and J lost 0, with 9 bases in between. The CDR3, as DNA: TGTGCCAGCAGCTTCGCGGGACTCTCCTACGAGCAGTACTTC. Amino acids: CASSFAGLSYEQYF.

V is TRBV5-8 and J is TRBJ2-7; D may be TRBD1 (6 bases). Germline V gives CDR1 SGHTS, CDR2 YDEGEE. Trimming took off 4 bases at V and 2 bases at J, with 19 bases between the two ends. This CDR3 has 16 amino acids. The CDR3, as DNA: TGTGCCAGCAGCCTGGGCATCGGGACACCTCCCTACGAGCAGTACTTC. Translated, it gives CASSLGIGTPPYEQYF.

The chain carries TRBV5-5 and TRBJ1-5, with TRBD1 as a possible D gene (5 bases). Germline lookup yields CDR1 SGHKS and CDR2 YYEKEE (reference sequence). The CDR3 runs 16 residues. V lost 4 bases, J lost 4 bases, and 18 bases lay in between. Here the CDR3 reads CASSLAIDRLNQPQHF. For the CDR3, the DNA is TGTGCCAGCAGCCTCGCAATCGACAGACTTAATCAGCCCCAGCATTTT.

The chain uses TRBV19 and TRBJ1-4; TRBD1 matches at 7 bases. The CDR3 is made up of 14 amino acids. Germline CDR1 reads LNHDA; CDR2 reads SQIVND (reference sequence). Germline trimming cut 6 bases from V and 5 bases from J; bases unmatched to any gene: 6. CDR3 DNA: TGTGCCAGTAGCCTCCGGGACAGCAATGAAAAACTGTTTTTT. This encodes CASSLRDSNEKLFF. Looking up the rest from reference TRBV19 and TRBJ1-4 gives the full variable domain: DGGITQSPKYLFRKEGQNVTLSCEQNLNHDAMYWYRQDPGQGLRLIYYSQIVNDFQKGDIAEGYSVSREKKESFPLTVTSAQKNPTAFYLCASSLRDSNEKLFFGSGTQLSVL.

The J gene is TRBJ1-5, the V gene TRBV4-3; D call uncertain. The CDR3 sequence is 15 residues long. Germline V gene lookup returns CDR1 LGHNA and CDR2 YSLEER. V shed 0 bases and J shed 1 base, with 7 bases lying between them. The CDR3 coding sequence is TGCGCCAGCAGCCAAGATTTCGGGAGCAATCAGCCCCAGCATTTT. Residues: CASSQDFGSNQPQHF.

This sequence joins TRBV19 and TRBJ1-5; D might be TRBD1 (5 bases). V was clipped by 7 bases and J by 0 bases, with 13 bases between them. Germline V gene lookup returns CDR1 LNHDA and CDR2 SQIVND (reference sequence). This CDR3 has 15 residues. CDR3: CASTTRGYSNQPQHF. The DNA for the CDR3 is TGTGCCAGTACCACTCGGGGGTATAGCAATCAGCCCCAGCATTTT.

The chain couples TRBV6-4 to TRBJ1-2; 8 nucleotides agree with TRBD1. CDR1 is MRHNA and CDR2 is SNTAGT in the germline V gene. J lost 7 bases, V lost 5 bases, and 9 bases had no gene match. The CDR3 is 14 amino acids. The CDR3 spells CASSPGQGGSGYTF. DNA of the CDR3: TGTGCCAGCAGTCCTGGACAGGGCGGGAGTGGCTACACCTTC.